This T cell receptor beta chain was captured by sequencing in a study of Ad26.COV2.S vaccination and SARS-CoV-2 variants. Germline-derived CDR1 and CDR2 are SGDLS and YYNGEE. The CDR3 is 15 residues long. V was trimmed by 3 bases and J by 2 bases, leaving 15 bases between them. Measured with immunoSEQ multiplex PCR; TCRdb has only the in-frame clones, and not every one. The data contain about 180,000 clones, around nine tenths of them singletons. Points from the study as a whole: Possibly, TCR breadth and depth analyses underestimated total T cell responses.

Turning to this clone: What it binds is not known.

The chain recombines TRBV9 with TRBJ2-7; the D call may be TRBD1 or TRBD2 (5 bases each). Sequencing was performed on peripheral blood, taken after recovery from COVID-19. The clonotype was recovered from a human donor who had recovered from COVID-19. CDR3 loop: CASSADFGAPYEQYF. CDR3 sequence (DNA): TGTGCCAGCAGCGCGGACTTCGGGGCCCCCTACGAGCAGTACTTC.